Shown below are 5 T cell receptor beta chains from a single sample sequenced in a study of T cells after yellow fever vaccination (dated by TCRdb to the late 2010s). The library was generated by 5' RACE. For sequencing, an Illumina NovaSeq 6000 was employed. TCRdb applied fastp at Q25 and MiXCR to the public reads, then kept only in-frame beta chains. For every CDR3 protein sequence, its rows merge into one entry that carries the most common genes and DNA. This sample has 200,000 to 250,000 distinct CDR3 sequences in its table, and approximately 3% of those were observed once. The ten largest account for 2.5% to 3.5% of the sample. The treatment or condition label corresponds to: live attenuated yellow fever vaccine strain. Here the sequenced sample was CD4+ T cells sorted from PBMCs, taken 10 days after the yellow fever booster vaccination. Every receptor here comes from a man aged 18 to 35 who received the YFV17D yellow fever vaccine.

This clonotype was found many times. The J gene is TRBJ2-2, the V gene TRBV7-3; the match to TRBD2 covers 15 bases. Germline CDR1 reads SGHTA; CDR2 reads FQGTGA. This CDR3 spans 15 amino acids. Trimming at V came to 6 bases and at J to 9 bases, leaving 5 bases not matched to a gene. CDR3 amino acids: CASRRTSGGAWELFF. DNA of the CDR3: TGTGCCAGCAGAAGGACTAGCGGGGGGGCCTGGGAGCTGTTTTTT.

This clonotype has a handful of counts. This chain uses TRBV7-9 with TRBJ2-2; D uncertain. The CDR3 totals 17 residues. The ends were cut back, 2 bases at V and 3 bases at J, with 16 bases in the middle. Germline CDR1 SEHNR, CDR2 FQNEAQ (reference sequence). CDR3 sequence: CASSLRPRSIDTGELFF. In DNA form, the CDR3 reads TGTGCCAGCAGCTTAAGGCCCAGGTCTATCGACACCGGGGAGCTGTTTTTT.

This clonotype was seen many times. The chain uses TRBV7-6 and TRBJ2-5, with 8 bases fitting TRBD2. The ends lost 5 bases at V and 5 bases at J; junction bases unmatched: 10. CDR3 length: 15 residues. Germline V CDR1 and CDR2: SGHVS, FNYEAQ. CDR3 sequence reads: CASSRLGGAWETQYF. CDR3 DNA sequence: TGTGCCAGCAGCCGCCTCGGGGGGGCCTGGGAGACCCAGTACTTC.

This clonotype was detected many times. The chain uses TRBV4-1 and TRBJ2-3; D not certain. V was pared by 0 bases and J by 0 bases, with 7 bases between. The CDR3 has 15 amino acids. The V gene's germline CDR1 is MGHRA and CDR2 YSYEKL. This CDR3 is CASSQEASSTDTQYF. For the CDR3, the DNA is TGCGCCAGCAGCCAAGAAGCGAGCAGCACAGATACGCAGTATTTT.

This clonotype came up a few times. The J gene is TRBJ1-1, the V gene TRBV2; no clear D. Trimming shortened V by 5 bases and J by 4 bases, and 14 bases separated the two germline ends. Germline V CDR1 and CDR2: SNHLY, FYNNEI. The length of the CDR3 is 14 residues. The CDR3 DNA is TGTGCCAGCAGTACACCGCCCACCTCCACTGAAGCTTTCTTT. The encoded protein is CASSTPPTSTEAFF.